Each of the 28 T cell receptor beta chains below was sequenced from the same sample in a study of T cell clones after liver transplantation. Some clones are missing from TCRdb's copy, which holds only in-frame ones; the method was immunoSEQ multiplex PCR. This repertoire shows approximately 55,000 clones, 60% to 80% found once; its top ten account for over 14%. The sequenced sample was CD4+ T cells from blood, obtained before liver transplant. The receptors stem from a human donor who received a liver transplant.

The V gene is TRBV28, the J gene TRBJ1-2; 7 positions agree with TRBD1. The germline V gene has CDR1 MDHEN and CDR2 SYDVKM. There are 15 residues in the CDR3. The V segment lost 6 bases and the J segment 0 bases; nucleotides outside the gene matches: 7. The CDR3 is CASRSRQGANYGYTF. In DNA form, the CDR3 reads TGTGCCAGCAGGAGCCGACAGGGAGCTAACTATGGCTACACCTTC.

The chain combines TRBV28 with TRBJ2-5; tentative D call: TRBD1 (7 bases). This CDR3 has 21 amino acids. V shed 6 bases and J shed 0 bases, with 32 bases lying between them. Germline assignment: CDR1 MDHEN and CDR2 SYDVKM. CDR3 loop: CASSLALGTLGGGQYQETQYF. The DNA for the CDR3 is TGTGCCAGCAGCCTCGCGCTAGGGACCTTAGGAGGGGGACAGTACCAAGAGACCCAGTACTTC.

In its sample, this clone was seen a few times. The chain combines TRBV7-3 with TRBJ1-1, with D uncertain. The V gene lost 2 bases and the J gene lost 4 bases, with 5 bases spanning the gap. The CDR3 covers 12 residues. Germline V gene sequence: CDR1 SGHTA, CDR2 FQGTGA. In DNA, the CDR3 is TGTGCCAGCAGCTTACGGGGCACTGAAGCTTTCTTT. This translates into CASSLRGTEAFF.

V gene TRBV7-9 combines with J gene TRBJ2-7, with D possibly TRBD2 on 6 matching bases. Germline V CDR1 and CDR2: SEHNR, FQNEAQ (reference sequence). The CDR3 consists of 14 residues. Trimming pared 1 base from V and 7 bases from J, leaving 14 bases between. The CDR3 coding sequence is TGTGCCAGCAGCTTAGAAAAACTTCGGGGGGAGCAGTACTTC. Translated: CASSLEKLRGEQYF. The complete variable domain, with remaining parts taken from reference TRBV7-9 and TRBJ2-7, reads DTGVSQNPRHKITKRGQNVTFRCDPISEHNRLYWYRQTLGQGPEFLTYFQNEAQLEKSRLLSDRFSAERPKGSFSTLEIQRTEQGDSAMYLCASSLEKLRGEQYFGPGTRLTVT.

CDR3 DNA: TGCGCCAGCAGCGCCCGGGACATCCTGGTCACAGATACGCAGTATTTT. This translates into CASSARDILVTDTQYF. The chain links TRBV4-1 to TRBJ2-3; D possibly corresponds to TRBD1 (6 bases). Trimming removed 5 bases at V and 2 bases at J, with 17 bases between. Germline CDR1 is MGHRA and CDR2 is YSYEKL. This CDR3 has 16 amino acids.

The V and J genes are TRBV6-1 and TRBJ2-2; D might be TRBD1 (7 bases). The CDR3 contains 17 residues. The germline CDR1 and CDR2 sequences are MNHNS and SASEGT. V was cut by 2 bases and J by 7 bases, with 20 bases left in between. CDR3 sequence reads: CASSEIGGAGGIGELFF. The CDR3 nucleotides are TGTGCCAGCAGTGAAATTGGAGGGGCAGGGGGAATCGGGGAGCTGTTTTTT.

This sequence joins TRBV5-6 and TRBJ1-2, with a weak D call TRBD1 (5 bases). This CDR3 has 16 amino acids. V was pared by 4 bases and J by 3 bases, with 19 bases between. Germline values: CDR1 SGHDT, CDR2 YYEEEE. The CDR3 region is CASSLSVKTAHYGYTF. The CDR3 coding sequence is TGTGCCAGCAGCCTGTCGGTAAAGACAGCCCACTATGGCTACACCTTC.

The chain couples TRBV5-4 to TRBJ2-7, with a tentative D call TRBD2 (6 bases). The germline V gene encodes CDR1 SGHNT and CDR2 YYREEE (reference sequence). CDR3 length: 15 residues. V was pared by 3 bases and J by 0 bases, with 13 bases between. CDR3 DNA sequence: TGTGCCAGCAGCTCGGGACTGTACAGCTCCTACGAGCAGTACTTC. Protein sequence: CASSSGLYSSYEQYF.

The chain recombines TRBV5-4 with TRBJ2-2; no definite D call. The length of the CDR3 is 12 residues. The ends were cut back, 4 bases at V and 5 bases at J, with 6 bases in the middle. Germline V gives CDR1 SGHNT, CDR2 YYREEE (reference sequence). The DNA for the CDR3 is TGTGCCAGCAGCCCTAGGACCGGGGAGCTGTTTTTT. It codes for CASSPRTGELFF.

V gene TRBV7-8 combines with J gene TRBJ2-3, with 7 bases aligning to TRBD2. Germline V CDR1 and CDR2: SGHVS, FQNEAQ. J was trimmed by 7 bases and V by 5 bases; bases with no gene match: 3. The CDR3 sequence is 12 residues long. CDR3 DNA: TGTGCCAGCAGCCAGCGGGAAAATACGCAGTATTTT. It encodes CASSQRENTQYF.

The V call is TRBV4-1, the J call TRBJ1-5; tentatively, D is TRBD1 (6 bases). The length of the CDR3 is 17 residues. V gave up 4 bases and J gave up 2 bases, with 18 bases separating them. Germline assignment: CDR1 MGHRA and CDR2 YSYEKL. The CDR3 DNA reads TGCGCCAGCAGCCCCCGCCTTCAGGGGATGGGCAATCAGCCCCAGCATTTT. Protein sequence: CASSPRLQGMGNQPQHF.

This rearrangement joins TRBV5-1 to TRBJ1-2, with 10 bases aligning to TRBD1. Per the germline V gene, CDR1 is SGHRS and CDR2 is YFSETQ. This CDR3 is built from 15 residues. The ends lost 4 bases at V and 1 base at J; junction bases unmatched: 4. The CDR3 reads CASSPGQGFNYGYTF. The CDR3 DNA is TGCGCCAGCAGCCCGGGACAGGGGTTTAACTATGGCTACACCTTC.

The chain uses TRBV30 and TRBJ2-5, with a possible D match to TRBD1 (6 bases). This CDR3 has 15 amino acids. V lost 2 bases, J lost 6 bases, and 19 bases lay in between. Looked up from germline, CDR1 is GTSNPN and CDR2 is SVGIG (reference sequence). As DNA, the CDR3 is TGTGCCTGGAGTCCCCCCGACAGGCAGTCAAAGACCCAGTACTTC. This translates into CAWSPPDRQSKTQYF.

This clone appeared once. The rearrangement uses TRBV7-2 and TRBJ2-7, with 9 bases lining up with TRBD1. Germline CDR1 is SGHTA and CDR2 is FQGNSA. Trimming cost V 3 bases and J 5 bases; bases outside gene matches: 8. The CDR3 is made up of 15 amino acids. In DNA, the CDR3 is TGTGCCAGCAGCTTTACGTACAGGGGGCACCACGAGCAGTACTTC. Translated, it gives CASSFTYRGHHEQYF. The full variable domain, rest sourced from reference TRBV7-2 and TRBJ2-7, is GAGVSQSPSNKVTEKGKDVELRCDPISGHTALYWYRQSLGQGLEFLIYFQGNSAPDKSGLPSDRFSAERTGGSVSTLTIQRTQQEDSAVYLCASSFTYRGHHEQYFGPGTRLTVT.

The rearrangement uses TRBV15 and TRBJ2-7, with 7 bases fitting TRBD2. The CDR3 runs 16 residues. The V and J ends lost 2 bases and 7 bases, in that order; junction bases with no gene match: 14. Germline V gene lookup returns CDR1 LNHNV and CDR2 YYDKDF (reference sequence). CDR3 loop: CATSRSGTESGGEQYF. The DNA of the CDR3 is TGTGCCACCAGCAGATCTGGTACTGAGTCCGGGGGGGAGCAGTACTTC.

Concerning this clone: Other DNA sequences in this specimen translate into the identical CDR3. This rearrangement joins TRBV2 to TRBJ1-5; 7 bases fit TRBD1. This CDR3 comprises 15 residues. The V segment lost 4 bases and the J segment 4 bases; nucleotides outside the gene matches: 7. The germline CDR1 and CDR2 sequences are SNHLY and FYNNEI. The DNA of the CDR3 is TGTGCCAGCAGTGTTTCCCGGGACAGTAATCAGCCCCAGCATTTT. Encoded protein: CASSVSRDSNQPQHF.

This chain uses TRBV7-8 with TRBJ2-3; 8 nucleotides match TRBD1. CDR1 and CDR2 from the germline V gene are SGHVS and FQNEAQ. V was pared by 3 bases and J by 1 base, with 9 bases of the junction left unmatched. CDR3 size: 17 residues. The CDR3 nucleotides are TGTGCCAGCAGCTTGGACCACCGGGACAGGCGCACAGATACGCAGTATTTT. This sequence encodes CASSLDHRDRRTDTQYF.

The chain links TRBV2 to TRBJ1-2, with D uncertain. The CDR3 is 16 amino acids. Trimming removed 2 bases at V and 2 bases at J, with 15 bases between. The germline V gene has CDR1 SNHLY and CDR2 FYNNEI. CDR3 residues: CASSESGGRQNYGYTF. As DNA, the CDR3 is TGTGCCAGCAGTGAATCCGGAGGACGGCAGAACTATGGCTACACCTTC.

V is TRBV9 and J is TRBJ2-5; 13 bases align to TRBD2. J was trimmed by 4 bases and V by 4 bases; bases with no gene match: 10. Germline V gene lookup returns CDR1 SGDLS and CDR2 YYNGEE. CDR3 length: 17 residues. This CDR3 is CASSQVGLAGTGETQYF. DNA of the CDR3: TGTGCCAGCAGCCAAGTGGGACTAGCGGGGACAGGAGAGACCCAGTACTTC.

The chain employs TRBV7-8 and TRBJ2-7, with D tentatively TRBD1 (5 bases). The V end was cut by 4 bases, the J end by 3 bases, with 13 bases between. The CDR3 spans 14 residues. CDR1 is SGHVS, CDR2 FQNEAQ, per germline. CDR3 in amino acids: CASSSLGQGYEQYF. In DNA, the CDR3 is TGTGCCAGCAGCTCATTGGGGCAGGGCTACGAGCAGTACTTC.

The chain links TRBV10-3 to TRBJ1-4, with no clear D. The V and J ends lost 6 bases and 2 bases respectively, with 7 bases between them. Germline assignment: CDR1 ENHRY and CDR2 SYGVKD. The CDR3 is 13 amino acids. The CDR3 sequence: CAIRVGTNEKLFF. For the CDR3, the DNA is TGTGCCATCAGGGTTGGCACTAATGAAAAACTGTTTTTT.

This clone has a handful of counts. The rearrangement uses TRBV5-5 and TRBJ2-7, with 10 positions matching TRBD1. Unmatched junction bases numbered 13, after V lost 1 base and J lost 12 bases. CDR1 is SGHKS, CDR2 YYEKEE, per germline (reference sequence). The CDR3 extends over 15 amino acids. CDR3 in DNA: TGTGCCAGCAGCTTGCGAGGGACAGGGGTGACAGAGGGGTACTTC. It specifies CASSLRGTGVTEGYF.

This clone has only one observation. CDR3 loop: CASTLPGQGSYEQYF. For the CDR3, the DNA is TGTGCCAGCACCCTACCGGGACAGGGGTCCTACGAGCAGTACTTC. The chain carries TRBV28 and TRBJ2-7, with 10 bases identical to TRBD1. The CDR3 covers 15 residues. V was pared by 7 bases and J by 1 base, with 7 bases of the junction left unmatched. The germline CDR1 and CDR2 sequences are MDHEN and SYDVKM.

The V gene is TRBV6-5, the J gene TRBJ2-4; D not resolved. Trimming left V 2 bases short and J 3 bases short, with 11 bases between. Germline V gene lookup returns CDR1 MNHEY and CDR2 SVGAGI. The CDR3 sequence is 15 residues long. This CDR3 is CASSYVTENKNIQYF. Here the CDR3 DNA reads TGTGCCAGCAGTTACGTCACGGAGAACAAAAACATTCAGTACTTC.

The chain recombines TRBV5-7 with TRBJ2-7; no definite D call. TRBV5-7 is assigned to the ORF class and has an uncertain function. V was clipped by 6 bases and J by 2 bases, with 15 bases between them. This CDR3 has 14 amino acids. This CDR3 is CASNWRGEAYEQYF. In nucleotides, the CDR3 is TGTGCCAGCAACTGGAGAGGTGAGGCCTACGAGCAGTACTTC.

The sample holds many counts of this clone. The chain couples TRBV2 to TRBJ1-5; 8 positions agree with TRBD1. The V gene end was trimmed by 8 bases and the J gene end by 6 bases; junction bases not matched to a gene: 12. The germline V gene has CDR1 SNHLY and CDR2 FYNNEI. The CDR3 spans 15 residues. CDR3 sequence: CASSQAQGAGQPQHF. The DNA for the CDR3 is TGTGCCAGCTCCCAGGCGCAGGGGGCAGGTCAGCCCCAGCATTTT.

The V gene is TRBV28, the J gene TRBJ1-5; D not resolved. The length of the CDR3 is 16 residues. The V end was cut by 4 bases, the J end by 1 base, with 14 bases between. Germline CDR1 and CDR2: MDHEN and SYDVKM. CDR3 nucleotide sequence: TGTGCCAGCAGTTACACCCTTCGTTTAAGCAATCAGCCCCAGCATTTT. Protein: CASSYTLRLSNQPQHF.

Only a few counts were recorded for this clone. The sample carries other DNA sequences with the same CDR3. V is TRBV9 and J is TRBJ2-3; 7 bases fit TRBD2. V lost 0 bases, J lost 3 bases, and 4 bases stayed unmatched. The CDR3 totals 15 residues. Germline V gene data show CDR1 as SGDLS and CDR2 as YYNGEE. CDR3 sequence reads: CASSVDSGATDTQYF. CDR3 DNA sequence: TGTGCCAGCAGCGTAGACAGCGGGGCTACAGATACGCAGTATTTT.